This is a list of T cell receptor beta chains from one sample in a study of identical twins. Each CDR3 protein gets one entry after TCRdb re-called the 5' RACE reads with MiXCR. The data show around 1.7 million distinct CDR3 sequences, less than 35% seen once. The sequenced sample consisted of cord blood. Receptors were obtained from a newborn girl in good health. CDR3s include the opening cysteine and the closing phenylalanine or tryptophan. Each record gives: clone size, V gene, D gene, J gene, CDR3 protein, CDR3 DNA. The D gene is left open where the match is weak. Not all rows give a size; the values are once, few, many and, for expanded clones, a class.

>few|TRBV5-1|TRBD1|TRBJ1-4
CASGRGTAPNEKLFF
TGCGCCAGCGGAAGGGGGACAGCACCGAATGAAAAACTGTTTTTT
>once|TRBV2|.|TRBJ1-5
CASSGGAHSNQPQHF
TGTGCCAGCTCAGGAGGGGCCCATAGCAATCAGCCCCAGCATTTT
>.|TRBV29-1|.|TRBJ1-2
CSVEGARGGLYGYTF
TGCAGCGTTGAAGGGGCCCGTGGCGGACTCTATGGCTACACCTTC
>few|TRBV20-1|TRBD2|TRBJ2-7
CSAPGLAYYEQYF
TGCAGTGCCCCCGGACTAGCGTACTACGAGCAGTACTTC
>few|TRBV2|.|TRBJ1-1
CASSVRERVMSEAFF
TGTGCCAGCAGTGTTAGGGAGAGGGTAATGAGTGAAGCTTTCTTT
>.|TRBV7-9|.|TRBJ1-2
CASSSPTVPGAPRDGYTF
TGTGCCAGCAGCTCGCCGACAGTACCGGGAGCACCGCGAGATGGCTACACCTTC
>.|TRBV4-1|.|TRBJ2-3
CTSQLLLGPDTQYF
TGCACCAGCCAGCTCCTACTAGGGCCAGATACGCAGTATTTT
>.|TRBV10-3|TRBD1|TRBJ2-5
CATGQGHYNEQYF
TGTGCCACCGGACAGGGCCATTACAATGAGCAGTACTTC
>.|TRBV20-1|.|TRBJ2-3
CSASAGGGTDTQYF
TGCAGTGCTAGCGCAGGGGGGGGCACAGATACGCAGTATTTT
>.|TRBV4-1|TRBD2|TRBJ2-3
CASSQSGLGGDTQYF
TGCGCCAGCAGCCAATCGGGACTAGGAGGAGATACGCAGTATTTT
>few|TRBV12-3/TRBV12-4|TRBD1|TRBJ1-2
CASSVGTVRANYGYTF
TGTGCCAGCAGTGTAGGGACAGTCCGAGCTAACTATGGCTACACCTTC
>few|TRBV28|.|TRBJ2-3
CASSSVLGGRRTDTQYF
TGTGCCAGCAGTTCCGTGCTTGGGGGGCGTCGCACAGATACGCAGTATTTT
>many|TRBV12-3/TRBV12-4|.|TRBJ1-2
CASSLAADLYGYTF
TGTGCCAGCAGTTTAGCCGCGGACTTGTATGGCTACACCTTC
>.|TRBV2|TRBD2|TRBJ2-7
CASSRLISGSGSYEQYF
TGTGCCAGCAGTAGACTCATTAGCGGGAGTGGGTCCTACGAGCAGTACTTC
>.|TRBV14|.|TRBJ2-7
CASSPQGPSLGEQYF
TGTGCCAGCAGCCCCCAGGGACCTTCCTTGGGAGAGCAGTACTTC
>few|TRBV4-2|TRBD2|TRBJ2-7
CASSQTGLAVSYNEQYF
TGTGCCAGCAGCCAAACTGGACTAGCGGTCTCCTACAATGAGCAGTACTTC
>.|TRBV2|TRBD1|TRBJ2-7
CASSDQDRVVYEQYF
TGTGCCAGCAGCGACCAGGACAGGGTTGTCTACGAGCAGTACTTC
>many|TRBV5-1|.|TRBJ2-7
CASSLGSNEQYF
TGCGCCAGCAGCTTGGGCTCCAACGAGCAGTACTTC
>many|TRBV5-1|.|TRBJ2-1
CASSMVRVTYNEQFF
TGCGCCAGCAGTATGGTCAGGGTGACCTACAATGAGCAGTTCTTC
>.|TRBV12-3/TRBV12-4|TRBD2|TRBJ2-1
CASSPPGLAVFNEQFF
TGTGCCAGCAGTCCTCCGGGACTAGCGGTCTTCAATGAGCAGTTCTTC
>many|TRBV11-1|TRBD2|TRBJ2-5
CASSIQAGYLETQYF
TGTGCCAGCAGCATTCAAGCGGGATATCTGGAGACCCAGTACTTC